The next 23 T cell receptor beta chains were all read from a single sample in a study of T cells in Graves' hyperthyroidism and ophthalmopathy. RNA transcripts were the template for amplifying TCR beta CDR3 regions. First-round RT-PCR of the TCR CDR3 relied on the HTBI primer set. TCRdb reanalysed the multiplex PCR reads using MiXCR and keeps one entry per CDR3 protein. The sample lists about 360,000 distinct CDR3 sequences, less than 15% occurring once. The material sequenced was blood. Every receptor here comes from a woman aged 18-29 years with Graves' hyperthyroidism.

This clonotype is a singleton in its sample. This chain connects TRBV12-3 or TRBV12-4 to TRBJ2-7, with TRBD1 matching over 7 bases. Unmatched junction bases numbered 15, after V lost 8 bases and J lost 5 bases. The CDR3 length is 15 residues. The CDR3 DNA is TGTGCCAGCGGAGTACACAGGGGCATATTCGACGAGCAGTACTTC. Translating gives CASGVHRGIFDEQYF.

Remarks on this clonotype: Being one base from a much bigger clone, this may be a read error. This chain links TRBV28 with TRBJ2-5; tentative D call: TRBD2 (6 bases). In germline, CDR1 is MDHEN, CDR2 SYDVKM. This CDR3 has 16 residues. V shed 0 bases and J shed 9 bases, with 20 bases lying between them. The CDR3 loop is CASSLWKGLGTEAQYF. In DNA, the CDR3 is TGTGCCAGCAGTTTATGGAAAGGGTTAGGGACTGAGGCCCAGTACTTC.

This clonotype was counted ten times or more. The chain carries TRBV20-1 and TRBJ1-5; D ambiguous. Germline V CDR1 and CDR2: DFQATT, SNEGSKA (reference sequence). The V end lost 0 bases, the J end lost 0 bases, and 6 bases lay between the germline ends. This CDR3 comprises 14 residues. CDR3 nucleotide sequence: TGCAGTGCTAGAGACAACTATAGCAATCAGCCCCAGCATTTT. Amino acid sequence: CSARDNYSNQPQHF.

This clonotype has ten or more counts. In DNA form, the CDR3 reads TGTGCCAGCAGCGCTGACCGGAGGGGGGTGGATACGCAGTATTTT. This gives the protein CASSADRRGVDTQYF. The V call is TRBV12-3 or TRBV12-4, the J call TRBJ2-3, with D possibly called TRBD1 or TRBD2 (6 bases each). Trimming stripped 6 bases from V and 6 bases from J, with 19 bases between. This CDR3 has 15 residues.

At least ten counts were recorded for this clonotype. The CDR3 is CASSPRGGGANTEAFF. Here the CDR3 DNA reads TGTGCCAGCAGTCCACGAGGGGGGGGGGCGAACACTGAAGCTTTCTTT. This chain connects TRBV12-3 or TRBV12-4 to TRBJ1-1, with D possibly being TRBD1 (6 bases). Trimming removed 5 bases at V and 1 base at J, with 17 bases between. The CDR3 totals 16 residues.

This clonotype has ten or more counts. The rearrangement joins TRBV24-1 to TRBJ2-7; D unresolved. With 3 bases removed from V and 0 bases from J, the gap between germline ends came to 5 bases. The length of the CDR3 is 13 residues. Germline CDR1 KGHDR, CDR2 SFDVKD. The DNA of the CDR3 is TGTGCCACCAGTGATGGATCCTCCTACGAGCAGTACTTC. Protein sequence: CATSDGSSYEQYF.

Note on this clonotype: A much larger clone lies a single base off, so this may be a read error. CDR3 amino acids: CSVDISGSGYEQYV. The CDR3 nucleotides are TGCAGCGTTGATATTAGCGGGAGCGGCTACGAGCAGTACGTC. The chain is built from TRBV29-1 and TRBJ2-7, with 9 bases aligning to TRBD2. This CDR3 contains 14 residues. Germline lookup yields CDR1 SQVTM and CDR2 ANQGSEA. Trimming took 3 bases from V and 3 from J; bases not matched to a gene: 6.

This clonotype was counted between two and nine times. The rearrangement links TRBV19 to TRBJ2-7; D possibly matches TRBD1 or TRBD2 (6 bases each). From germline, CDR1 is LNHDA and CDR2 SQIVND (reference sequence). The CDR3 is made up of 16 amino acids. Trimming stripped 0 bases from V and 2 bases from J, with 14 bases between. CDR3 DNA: TGTGCCAGTAGTATAGATCTATCCGGGGGCGCCTACGAGCAGTACTTC. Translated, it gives CASSIDLSGGAYEQYF. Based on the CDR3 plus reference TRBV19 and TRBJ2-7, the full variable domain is DGGITQSPKYLFRKEGQNVTLSCEQNLNHDAMYWYRQDPGQGLRLIYYSQIVNDFQKGDIAEGYSVSREKKESFPLTVTSAQKNPTAFYLCASSIDLSGGAYEQYFGPGTRLTVT.

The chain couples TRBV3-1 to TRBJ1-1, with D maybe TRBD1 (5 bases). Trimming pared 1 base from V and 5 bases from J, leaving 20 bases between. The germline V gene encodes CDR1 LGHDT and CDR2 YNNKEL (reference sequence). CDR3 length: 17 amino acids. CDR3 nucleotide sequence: TGTGCCAGCAGCCAAGGACCCGGGACGGCCCTTCTGACTGAAGCTTTCTTT. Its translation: CASSQGPGTALLTEAFF.

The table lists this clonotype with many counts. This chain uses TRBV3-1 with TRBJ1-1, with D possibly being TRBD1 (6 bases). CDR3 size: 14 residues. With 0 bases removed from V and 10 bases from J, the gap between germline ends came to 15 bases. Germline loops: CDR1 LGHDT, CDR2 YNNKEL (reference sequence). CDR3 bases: TGTGCCAGCAGCCAAGATCGAGGGGGTTTGAGAGCTTTCTTT. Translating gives CASSQDRGGLRAFF.

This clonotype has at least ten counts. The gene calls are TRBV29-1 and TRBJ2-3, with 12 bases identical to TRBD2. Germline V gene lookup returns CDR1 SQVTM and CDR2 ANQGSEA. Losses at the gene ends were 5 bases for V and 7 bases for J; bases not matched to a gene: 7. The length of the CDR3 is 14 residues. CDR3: CSVPSSGGANTQYF. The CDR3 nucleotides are TGCAGCGTTCCCTCTAGCGGGGGGGCAAATACGCAGTATTTT.

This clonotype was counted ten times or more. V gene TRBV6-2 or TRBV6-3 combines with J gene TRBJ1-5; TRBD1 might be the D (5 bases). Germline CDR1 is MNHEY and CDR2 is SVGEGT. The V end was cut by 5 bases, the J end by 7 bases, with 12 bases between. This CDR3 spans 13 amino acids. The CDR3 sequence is CASSQGSRQPQHF. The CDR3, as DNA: TGTGCCAGCAGTCAGGGATCACGGCAGCCCCAGCATTTT.

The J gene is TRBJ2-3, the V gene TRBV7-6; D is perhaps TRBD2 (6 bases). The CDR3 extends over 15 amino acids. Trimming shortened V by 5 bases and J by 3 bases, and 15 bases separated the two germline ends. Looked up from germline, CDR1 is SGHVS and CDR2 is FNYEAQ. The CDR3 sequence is CASSVMGGATDTQYF. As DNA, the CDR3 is TGTGCCAGCAGCGTGATGGGGGGAGCAACAGATACGCAGTATTTT.

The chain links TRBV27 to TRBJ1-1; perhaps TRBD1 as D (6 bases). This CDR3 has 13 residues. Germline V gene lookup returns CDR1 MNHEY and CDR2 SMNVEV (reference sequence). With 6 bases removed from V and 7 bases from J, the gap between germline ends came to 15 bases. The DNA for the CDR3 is TGTGCCAGCAGCCTTACAGGGTTTTATGAAGCTTTCTTT. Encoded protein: CASSLTGFYEAFF.

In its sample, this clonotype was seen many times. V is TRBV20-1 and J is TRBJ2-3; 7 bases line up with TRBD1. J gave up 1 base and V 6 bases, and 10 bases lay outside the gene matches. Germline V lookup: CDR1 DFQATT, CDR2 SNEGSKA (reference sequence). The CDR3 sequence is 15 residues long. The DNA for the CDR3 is TGCAGTGCGAATCCCCGACAGGGACGCACAGATACGCAGTATTTT. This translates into CSANPRQGRTDTQYF.

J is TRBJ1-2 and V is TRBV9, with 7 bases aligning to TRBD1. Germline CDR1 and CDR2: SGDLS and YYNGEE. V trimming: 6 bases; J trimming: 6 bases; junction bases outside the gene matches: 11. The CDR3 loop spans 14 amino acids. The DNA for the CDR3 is TGTGCCAGCAATCGACAGGGAGACGTAGATGGCTACACCTTC. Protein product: CASNRQGDVDGYTF.

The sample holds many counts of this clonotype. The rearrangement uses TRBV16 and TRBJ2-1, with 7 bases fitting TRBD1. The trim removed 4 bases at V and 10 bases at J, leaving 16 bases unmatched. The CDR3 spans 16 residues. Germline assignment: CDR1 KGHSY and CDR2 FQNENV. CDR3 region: CASSPFPETGFGEQFF. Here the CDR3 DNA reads TGTGCCAGCAGCCCCTTTCCCGAGACAGGGTTCGGGGAGCAGTTCTTC. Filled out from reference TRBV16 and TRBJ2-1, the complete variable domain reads GEEVAQTPKHLVRGEGQKAKLYCAPIKGHSYVFWYQQVLKNEFKFLISFQNENVFDETGMPKERFSAKCLPNSPCSLEIQATKLEDSAVYFCASSPFPETGFGEQFFGPGTRLTVL.

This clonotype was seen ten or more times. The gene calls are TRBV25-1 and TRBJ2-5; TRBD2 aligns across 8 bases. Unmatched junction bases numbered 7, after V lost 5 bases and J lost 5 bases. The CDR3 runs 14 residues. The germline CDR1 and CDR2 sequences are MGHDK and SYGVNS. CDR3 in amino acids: CASSPREGSETQYF. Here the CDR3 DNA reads TGTGCCAGCAGTCCCCGGGAGGGATCCGAGACCCAGTACTTC. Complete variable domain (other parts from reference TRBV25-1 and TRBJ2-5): EADIYQTPRYLVIGTGKKITLECSQTMGHDKMYWYQQDPGMELHLIHYSYGVNSTEKGDLSSESTVSRIRTEHFPLTLESARPSHTSQYLCASSPREGSETQYFGPGTRLLVL.

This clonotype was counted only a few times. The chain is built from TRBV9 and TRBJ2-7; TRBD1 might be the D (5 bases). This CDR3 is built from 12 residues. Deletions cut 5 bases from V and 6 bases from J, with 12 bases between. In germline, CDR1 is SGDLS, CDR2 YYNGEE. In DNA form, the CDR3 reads TGTGCCAGCAGTCTCGACAGTGGCGAGCAGTACTTC. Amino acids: CASSLDSGEQYF.

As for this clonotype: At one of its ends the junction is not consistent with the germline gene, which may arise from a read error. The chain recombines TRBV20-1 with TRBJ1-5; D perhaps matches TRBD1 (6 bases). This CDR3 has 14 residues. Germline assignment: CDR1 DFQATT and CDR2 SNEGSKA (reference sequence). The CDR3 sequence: CSTSPGTFNQPQHF. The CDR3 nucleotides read TGCAGTACTAGCCCCGGGACATTTAATCAGCCCCAGCATTTT.

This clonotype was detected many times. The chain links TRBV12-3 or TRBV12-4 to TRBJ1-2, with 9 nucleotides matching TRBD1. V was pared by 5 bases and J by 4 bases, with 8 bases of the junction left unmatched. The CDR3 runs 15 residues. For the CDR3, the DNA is TGTGCCAGCAGTGCTGAAGGGACAGGGATCTATGGCTACACCTTC. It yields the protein CASSAEGTGIYGYTF.

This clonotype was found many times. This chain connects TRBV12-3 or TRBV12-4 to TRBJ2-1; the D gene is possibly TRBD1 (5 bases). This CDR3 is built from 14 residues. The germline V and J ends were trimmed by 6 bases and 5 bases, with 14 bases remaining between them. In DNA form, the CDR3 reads TGTGCCAGCAGCCCCTCAGGGATCGACAATGAGCAGTTCTTC. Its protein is CASSPSGIDNEQFF.

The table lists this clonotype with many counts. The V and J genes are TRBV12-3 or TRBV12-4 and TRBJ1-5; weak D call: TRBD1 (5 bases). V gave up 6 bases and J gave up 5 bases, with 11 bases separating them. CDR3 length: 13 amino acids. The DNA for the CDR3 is TGTGCCAGCAGGCAGGGTGCCGATCAGCCCCAGCATTTT. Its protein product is CASRQGADQPQHF.